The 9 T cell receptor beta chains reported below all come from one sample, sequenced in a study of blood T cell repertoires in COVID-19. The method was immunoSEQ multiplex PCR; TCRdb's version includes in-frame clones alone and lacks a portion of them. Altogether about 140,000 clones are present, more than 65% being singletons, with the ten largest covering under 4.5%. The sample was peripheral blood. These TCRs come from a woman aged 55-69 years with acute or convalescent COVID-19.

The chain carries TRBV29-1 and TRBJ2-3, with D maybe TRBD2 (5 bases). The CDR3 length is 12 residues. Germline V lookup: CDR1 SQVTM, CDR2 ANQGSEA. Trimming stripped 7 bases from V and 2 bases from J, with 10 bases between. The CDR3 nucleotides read TGCAGCGCCATGGACTCCACAGATACGCAGTATTTT. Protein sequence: CSAMDSTDTQYF.

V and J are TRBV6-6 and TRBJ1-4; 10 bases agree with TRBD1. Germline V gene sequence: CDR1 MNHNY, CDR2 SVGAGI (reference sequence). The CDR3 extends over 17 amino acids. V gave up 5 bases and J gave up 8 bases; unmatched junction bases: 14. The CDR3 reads CASSHTPGQGEWEKLFF. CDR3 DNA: TGTGCCAGCAGTCATACACCTGGACAGGGGGAGTGGGAAAAACTGTTTTTT.

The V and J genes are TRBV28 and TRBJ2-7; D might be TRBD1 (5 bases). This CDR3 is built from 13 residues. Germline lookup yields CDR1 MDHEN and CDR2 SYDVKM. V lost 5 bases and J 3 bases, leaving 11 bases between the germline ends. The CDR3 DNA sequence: TGTGCCAGCAGTCTCGGACACCTCTACGAGCAGTACTTC. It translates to CASSLGHLYEQYF.

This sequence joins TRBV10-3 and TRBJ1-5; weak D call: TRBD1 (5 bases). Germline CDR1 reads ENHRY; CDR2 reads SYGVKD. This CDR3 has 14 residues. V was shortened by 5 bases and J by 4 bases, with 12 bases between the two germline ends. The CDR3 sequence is CAISSKQANQPQHF. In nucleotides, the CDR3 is TGTGCCATCAGTAGTAAACAGGCTAATCAGCCCCAGCATTTT.

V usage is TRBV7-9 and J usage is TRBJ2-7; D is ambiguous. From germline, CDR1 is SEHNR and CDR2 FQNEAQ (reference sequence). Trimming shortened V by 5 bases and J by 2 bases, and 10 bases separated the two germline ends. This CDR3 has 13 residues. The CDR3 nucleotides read TGTGCCAGCAGCCTAAAGACTCCCTACGAGCAGTACTTC. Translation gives CASSLKTPYEQYF.

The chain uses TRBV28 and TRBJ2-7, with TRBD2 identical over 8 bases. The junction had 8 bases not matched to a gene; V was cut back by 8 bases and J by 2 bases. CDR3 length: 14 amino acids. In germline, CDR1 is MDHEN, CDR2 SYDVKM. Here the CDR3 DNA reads TGTGCCAGCTACGGGACTAGTCAACCCTACGAGCAGTACTTC. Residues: CASYGTSQPYEQYF. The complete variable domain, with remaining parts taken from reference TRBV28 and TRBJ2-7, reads DVKVTQSSRYLVKRTGEKVFLECVQDMDHENMFWYRQDPGLGLRLIYFSYDVKMKEKGDIPEGYSVSREKKERFSLILESASTNQTSMYLCASYGTSQPYEQYFGPGTRLTVT.

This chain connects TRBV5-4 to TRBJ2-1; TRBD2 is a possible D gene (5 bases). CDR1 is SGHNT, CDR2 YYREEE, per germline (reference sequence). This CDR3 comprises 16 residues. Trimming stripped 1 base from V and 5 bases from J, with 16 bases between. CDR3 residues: CASSLLVGSRDNEQFF. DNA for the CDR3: TGTGCCAGCAGCTTGTTAGTGGGTTCGCGGGACAATGAGCAGTTCTTC.

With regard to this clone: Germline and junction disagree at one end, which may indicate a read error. CDR3 DNA: TGTGCCAGCAGTGAAGCGCGGGGGACCGGGACAGGCGTCTTC. Its protein product is CASSEARGTGTGVF. This chain uses TRBV2 with TRBJ1-2, with 8 bases that match TRBD1. CDR1 is SNHLY, CDR2 FYNNEI, per germline. The length of the CDR3 is 14 residues.

CDR3 in amino acids: CASSATGKTGELFF. The CDR3 region has the DNA TGTGCCAGCAGCGCGACAGGGAAGACCGGGGAGCTGTTTTTT. The chain has TRBV13 and TRBJ2-2, with 7 nucleotides matching TRBD1. Unmatched junction bases numbered 5, after V lost 5 bases and J lost 5 bases. This CDR3 region has 14 residues. The germline CDR1 and CDR2 sequences are PRHDT and FYEKMQ (reference sequence).